This T cell receptor beta chain was recorded in a study of shared clonotypes between healthy human individuals. Study-level findings and limits: Relative to clonotypes present in all four donors, those not shared had lower generation probabilities.

This clone was observed a handful of times. Its antigen is undetermined. Only Caucasian adults living in Nashville, Tennessee served as donors. Sorted-subset replicate PCR reactions contained 200 to 250 ng DNA, corresponding to approximately 30,000 T cell genomes. Repertoires were generated with immunoSEQ multiplex PCR, while TCRdb's copy carries only in-frame clones and drops some. Found here are hundreds of thousands of clones, around 96% of them singletons; the top ten hold 0.32%. The CDR3 runs to 20 residues. Germline V CDR1 and CDR2: LNHDA, SQIVND (reference sequence). After removal of 4 bases from V and 0 bases from J, the junction contained 13 bases not matched to a gene.

The sequence was obtained from a man aged 30 to 45 in good health. The chain is built from TRBV19 and TRBJ1-5, with 12 bases that match TRBD1. Sequenced sample: memory CD8+ T cells sorted from blood. The subset is: CD45RO+ cells pooled with CCR7-negative TemRA cells. CDR3 bases: TGTGCCAGTAGTACAGGGACAGGGGGCCTCGCGCCCTATAGCAATCAGCCCCAGCATTTT. It yields the protein CASSTGTGGLAPYSNQPQHF.